The clone carrying this TCR beta chain was detected many times. What it recognizes is unknown. The data were taken from a study of T cell repertoires in cytomegalovirus infection. Looking at the study overall: Based on public TCR beta signatures, there were indications of CMV infection and of a matching HLA type.

One entry per CDR3 protein, called by TCRdb with MiXCR from the reads. The table includes about 180,000 distinct CDR3 sequences, 13% to 15% detected once. The germline gives CDR1 SGHVS, CDR2 FNYEAQ. Trimming removed 5 bases from V and 9 bases from J, with 11 bases in between. CDR3 size: 11 residues. Study-wide points: Carriers of CMV plus the relevant HLA were identified by cumulative public TCR beta family frequency. In two of eight donors, the top clonotype was HLA-C-restricted CMV-specific.

The chain couples TRBV7-6 to TRBJ2-7; D perhaps matches TRBD1 (5 bases). Sequences were obtained from PBMCs. This TCR came from a human donor in good health (CMV status not recorded). Some clones in this sample may be carry-over from other donors' samples. The CDR3 region has the DNA TGTGCCAGCAGCGGCAGGGTCGGGCAGTACTTC. Translated: CASSGRVGQYF.